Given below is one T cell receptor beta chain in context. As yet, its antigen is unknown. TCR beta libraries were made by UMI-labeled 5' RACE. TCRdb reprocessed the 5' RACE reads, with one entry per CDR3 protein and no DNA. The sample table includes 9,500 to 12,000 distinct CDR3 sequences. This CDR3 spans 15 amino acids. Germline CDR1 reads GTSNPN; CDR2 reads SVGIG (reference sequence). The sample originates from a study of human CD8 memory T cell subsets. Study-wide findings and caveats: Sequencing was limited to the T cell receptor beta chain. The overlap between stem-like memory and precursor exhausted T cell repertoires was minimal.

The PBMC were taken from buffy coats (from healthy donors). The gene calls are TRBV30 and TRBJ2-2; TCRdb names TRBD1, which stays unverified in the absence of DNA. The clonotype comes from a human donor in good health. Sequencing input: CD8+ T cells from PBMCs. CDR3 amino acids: CAWSFGGQDTGELFF. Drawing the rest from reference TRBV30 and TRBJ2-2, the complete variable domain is SQTIHQWPATLVQPVGSPLSLECTVEGTSNPNLYWYRQAAGRGLQLLFYSVGIGQISSEVPQNLSASRPQDRQFILSSKKLLLSDSGFYLCAWSFGGQDTGELFFGEGSRLTVL.